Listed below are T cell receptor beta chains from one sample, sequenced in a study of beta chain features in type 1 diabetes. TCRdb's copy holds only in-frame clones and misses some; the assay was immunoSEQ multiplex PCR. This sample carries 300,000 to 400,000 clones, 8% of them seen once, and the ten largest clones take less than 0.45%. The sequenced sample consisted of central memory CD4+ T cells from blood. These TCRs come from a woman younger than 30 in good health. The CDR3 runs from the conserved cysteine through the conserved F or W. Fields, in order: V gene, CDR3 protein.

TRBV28,CASSSMTGVHEKLFF
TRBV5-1,CASSLTSGYSYNEQFF
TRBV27,CASSPPLAGRYEQYF
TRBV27,CASSFNGQPQHF
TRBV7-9,CASSFTGNTEAFF
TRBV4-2,CASSQKRLAETQYF
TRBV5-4,CASSPGTSGIRADTQYF
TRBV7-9,CASSLYQETQYF
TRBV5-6,CASSYAPGQHLPSYEQYF
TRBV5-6,CASSLPQGAYNEQFF
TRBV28,CASTSPGMGASNEQFF
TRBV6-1,CASSPYQTGRYEQYF
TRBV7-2,CASSFSGTPGELFF
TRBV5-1,CASSLVAGGPSDTQYF
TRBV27,CASSSQEKMEKLFF
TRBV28,CASSSGQGYYEQYF
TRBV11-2,CASSAGAGETQYF
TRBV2,CASRQGGYGYTF
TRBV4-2,CASSQEREIHEQFF
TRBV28,CASGSGLHRAQYF
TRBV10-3,CAISAQETQYF
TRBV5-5,CASSFSQETQYF
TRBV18,CASSPGLYGYTF
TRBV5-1,CASSLAGTSYEQYF
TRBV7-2,CASSLSSEIYNEQFF
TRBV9,CASSPGGPGEKLFF
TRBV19,CASSARTASSYEQYF
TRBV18,CASSPRRLAGEVDSYNEQFF
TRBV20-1,CSALRDTQYF